This T cell receptor (beta chain) is drawn from a study of blood T cell repertoires in COVID-19. In the study overall: PBMCs, B-cell-depleted T cells, or T cells provided the cDNA or gDNA that made up the material.

As regards this clone: The same CDR3 also results from other DNA sequences found in this sample.

Seattle cases were enrolled at active infection and followed longitudinally. Per the authors' pipeline: Estimated nucleated cell counts came from reference gene primer amplification. Generated by immunoSEQ multiplex PCR, the TCRdb table keeps only in-frame clones and is missing some. The D gene and trimming were derived from the DNA, and the V and J assignments and clone size from that table. The table lists 200,000 to 300,000 clones, around 84% of them singletons. CDR3 size: 15 residues. V gave up 4 bases and J gave up 3 bases; unmatched junction bases: 3. CDR1 and CDR2 from the germline V gene are SGHRS and YFSETQ.

The sequencing sample was made of peripheral blood. The rearrangement joins TRBV5-1 to TRBJ2-1, with TRBD2 matching over 11 bases. The TCR sequence derives from a woman in her sixties with COVID-19, enrolled during active disease. The CDR3 here is CASSPGTSGYNEQFF. CDR3 in DNA: TGCGCCAGCAGCCCTGGGACTAGCGGCTACAATGAGCAGTTCTTC. The full variable domain, completed using reference TRBV5-1 and TRBJ2-1, is KAGVTQTPRYLIKTRGQQVTLSCSPISGHRSVSWYQQTPGQGLQFLFEYFSETQRNKGNFPGRFSGRQFSNSRSEMNVSTLELGDSALYLCASSPGTSGYNEQFFGPGTRLTVL.